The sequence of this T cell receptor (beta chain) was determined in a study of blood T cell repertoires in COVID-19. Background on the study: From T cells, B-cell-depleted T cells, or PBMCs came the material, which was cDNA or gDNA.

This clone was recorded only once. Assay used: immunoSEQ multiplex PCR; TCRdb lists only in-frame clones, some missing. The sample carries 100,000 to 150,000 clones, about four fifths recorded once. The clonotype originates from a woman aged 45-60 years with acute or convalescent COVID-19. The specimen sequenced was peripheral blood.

CDR3: CSVLDGGANTQYF. DNA of the CDR3: TGCAGCGTTTTGGATGGGGGGGCAAATACGCAGTATTTT. The V call is TRBV29-1, the J call TRBJ2-3; D is possibly TRBD2 (7 bases). Per germline, CDR1 SQVTM and CDR2 ANQGSEA. The V end lost 5 bases, the J end lost 7 bases, and 16 bases lay between the germline ends. This CDR3 comprises 13 residues.